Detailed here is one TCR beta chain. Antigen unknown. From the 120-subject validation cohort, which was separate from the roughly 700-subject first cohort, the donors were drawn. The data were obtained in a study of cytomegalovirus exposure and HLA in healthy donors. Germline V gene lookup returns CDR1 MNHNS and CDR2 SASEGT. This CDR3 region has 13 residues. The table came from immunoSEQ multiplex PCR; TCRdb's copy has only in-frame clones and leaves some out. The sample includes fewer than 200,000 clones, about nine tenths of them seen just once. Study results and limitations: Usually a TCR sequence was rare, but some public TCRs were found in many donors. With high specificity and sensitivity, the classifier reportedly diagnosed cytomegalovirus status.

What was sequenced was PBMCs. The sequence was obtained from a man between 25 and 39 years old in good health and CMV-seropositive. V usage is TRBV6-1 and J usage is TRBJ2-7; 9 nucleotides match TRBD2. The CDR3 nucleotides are TGTGGGGCCGGGACTAGCTTCTCCTACGAGCAGTACTTC. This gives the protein CGAGTSFSYEQYF.